Sequencing of this T cell receptor beta chain was carried out in a study of blood T cell repertoires in COVID-19. Study at large: PBMCs, B-cell-depleted T cells, or T cells provided the cDNA or gDNA that made up the material.

V shed 4 bases and J shed 5 bases, with 12 bases lying between them. CDR1 is MNHEY and CDR2 is SVGAGI in the germline V gene. CDR3 size: 14 residues. The data were produced by immunoSEQ multiplex PCR, yet TCRdb's version contains in-frame clones alone and is incomplete. The data contain 130,000 to 150,000 clones, approximately 85% of them singletons. This TCR derives from a woman in her sixties or seventies with COVID-19, enrolled during active disease. The sequenced sample consisted of peripheral blood. The chain uses TRBV6-5 and TRBJ1-5, with a tentative D call TRBD1 (6 bases). This CDR3 is CASSLQGGDQPQHF. CDR3 nucleotide sequence: TGTGCCAGCAGTTTACAGGGTGGGGATCAGCCCCAGCATTTT.